This T cell receptor (beta chain) stems from a study of CD8 T cells in ankylosing spondylitis. Findings of the study overall: Matched ankylosing spondylitis synovial fluid reportedly showed significant enrichment of disease-linked clones. Blood of patients with ankylosing spondylitis appeared to be characterized by a TCR beta motif of 8 or 9 highly homologous variants.

This clonotype was picked up a small number of times. The antigen remains undetermined. Scientists made TCR beta libraries using quantitative 5'-RACE with molecular barcodes. TCRdb re-derived calls from the 5' RACE reads in MiXCR, one entry per CDR3 protein. The sample gives about 750,000 distinct CDR3 sequences, about 20% of which show up once; around 20% is in the top ten. Trimming took off 6 bases at V and 4 bases at J, with 22 bases between the two ends. The length of the CDR3 is 15 residues. The germline V gene has CDR1 DFQATT and CDR2 SNEGSKA (reference sequence). The genes are TRBV20-1 and TRBJ2-7; TRBD1 is a possible D gene (5 bases). The sequence derives from a male donor with ankylosing spondylitis. Sequencing was done on a sample of blood, either unsorted or a sorted T cell fraction (not recorded which). The DNA of the CDR3 is TGCAGTGCATACGCTCTAGTCGCAGGGAAGTACGAGCAGTACTTC. Translation: CSAYALVAGKYEQYF.